This TCR beta chain appears in the sequencing data of a study of control samples from healthy donors and cancer patients. The CDR3 spans 11 residues. Germline-derived CDR1 and CDR2 are DFQATT and SNEGSKA (reference sequence). Trimming pared 6 bases from V and 3 bases from J, leaving 8 bases between. The data were produced by immunoSEQ multiplex PCR, yet TCRdb's version contains in-frame clones alone and is incomplete. The sample lists about 200,000 clones; approximately 90% were seen once. Sequenced input: blood. This chain uses TRBV20-1 with TRBJ1-1, with D uncertain. The clonotype was recovered from a man aged 25 to 40 in good health. The CDR3 DNA follows: TGCAGTGCCCCCCGAGACACTGAAGCTTTCTTT. Translated, it gives CSAPRDTEAFF.